The TCR beta chain described here comes from a study of T cells in Graves' hyperthyroidism and ophthalmopathy (dated by TCRdb to between 2018 and 2020). A note on the overall study: To identify distinguishing TCR V-J signatures, a discovery cohort of about 100 patients was used, comprising under 45 with Graves' ophthalmopathy and roughly 60 with stable Graves' hyperthyroidism. Whether ophthalmopathy could be predicted prospectively was tested in an independent validation cohort made up of approximately 19 hyperthyroidism patients plus 17 patients who later progressed to ophthalmopathy. The 100 or so discovery patients were divided at random into training and test sets in a 7:3 ratio. In addition, the study compared T-cell repertoires in thyroid tissue and in blood from roughly 6 Graves' hyperthyroidism patients. Once sampling was done, hyperthyroidism patients were given methimazole at a starting dose of 30 mg daily, whereas ophthalmopathy patients were given high-dose intravenous methylprednisolone. The paper describes TCR Vbeta CDR3 sequencing of 130 to 150 peripheral blood samples, made up of roughly 40 ophthalmopathy patients, some 76 hyperthyroidism patients and 17 progressor patients.

The TCR beta CDR3 regions were amplified from RNA transcripts. The TCR CDR3 was subjected to a first round of RT-PCR using the HTBI primer set and the Qiagen OneStep RT-PCR kit. A second multiplex PCR round built the libraries, followed by size selection and purification. The libraries were sequenced on an Illumina HiSeq2000 using paired-end 100 bp reads. As for how the authors treated the data: SOAPnuke was used to process the raw data, throwing out any read that contained adapters or uncalled bases, had a mean Phred below 15, or lacked an exact constant-primer or identifier match. COPE v1.2.5 was used to merge the high-quality paired reads, and each unique nucleotide sequence was defined as a clonotype. MiTCR v1.1 was used to align the clonotypes against IMGT TRBV, TRBD and TRBJ reference segments. The analysis was restricted to V-J combinations with a frequency above 0.0001, which together covered 99% to 99.2% of the repertoires. A TCS score was defined as the ratio between F50 (clonal expansion) and ExV (chaos), using BLOSUM62-based TCRdist between CDR3 peptides within each V-J. Welch's t-statistics and random forest reduced around 520 V-J features to roughly 13, which were used in a naive Bayes classifier (R e1071). The Morisita-Horn index was used to measure how similar the thyroid and blood repertoires were. The public reads were reanalyzed by TCRdb: fastp trimming at Q25, MiXCR alignment, in-frame beta chains only. Identical CDR3 proteins give one entry, which carries the most common genes and DNA. The V and J calls shown here were made by TCRdb, not taken from the authors' results. A total of about 640,000 distinct CDR3 sequences appear in this sample, 45% of them only once. The top ten constitute less than 9% of the sample.

What the research found in general, with its limitations: Most expanded thyroid clonotypes (frequency above 0.001) were also found in blood, which suggests that blood repertoires may mirror thyroid immune responses. Sample size was not statistically predetermined, and investigators were not blinded to group allocation. In validation, the model predicted progression to ophthalmopathy a median of roughly 6.2 months before onset, with roughly 68% sensitivity and roughly 73% specificity. A model built on a 13 V-J signature distinguished ophthalmopathy from stable hyperthyroidism, reaching around 90% sensitivity and around 81% specificity in cross-validation and 80%/75% in testing.

The table lists this clonotype with many counts. Its antigen target is currently unknown. Base-call qualities are not available, and no considerably larger clone is one nucleotide away. Exclusion was applied to patients with uncontrolled infections, other autoimmune diseases, pregnancy or lactation. Diagnoses were established on the basis of clinical symptoms, serum thyroxine and TRAb, thyroid ultrasound, and orbital computed tomography. Trizol reagent was used to extract total RNA, and RNA quality was then checked on an Agilent 2100 Bioanalyzer. V is cut by 7 bases and J by 0 bases, and the space between the germline ends is 13 bases. The CDR3 goes from the cysteine to the phenylalanine over 14 residues. Solely the CDR3 DNA is kept, with 42 bases framed from the first base. The germline V gene provides CDR1 SGHRS and CDR2 YFSETQ.

The TCR comes from an adult man with Graves' disease, either hyperthyroidism or ophthalmopathy (not recorded which). Sequencing was performed on peripheral blood or thyroid tissue (not recorded which). The chain is made from TRBV5-1 and TRBJ1-1; no confident D gene assignment can be made. The bases read TGCGCCAGCTCCTCCTCGCCAGTGAACACTGAAGCTTTCTTT. This yields the protein CASSSSPVNTEAFF. Where the CDR3 stops, the reference TRBV5-1 and TRBJ1-1 genes take over; the full variable domain is KAGVTQTPRYLIKTRGQQVTLSCSPISGHRSVSWYQQTPGQGLQFLFEYFSETQRNKGNFPGRFSGRQFSNSRSEMNVSTLELGDSALYLCASSSSPVNTEAFFGQGTRLTVV.